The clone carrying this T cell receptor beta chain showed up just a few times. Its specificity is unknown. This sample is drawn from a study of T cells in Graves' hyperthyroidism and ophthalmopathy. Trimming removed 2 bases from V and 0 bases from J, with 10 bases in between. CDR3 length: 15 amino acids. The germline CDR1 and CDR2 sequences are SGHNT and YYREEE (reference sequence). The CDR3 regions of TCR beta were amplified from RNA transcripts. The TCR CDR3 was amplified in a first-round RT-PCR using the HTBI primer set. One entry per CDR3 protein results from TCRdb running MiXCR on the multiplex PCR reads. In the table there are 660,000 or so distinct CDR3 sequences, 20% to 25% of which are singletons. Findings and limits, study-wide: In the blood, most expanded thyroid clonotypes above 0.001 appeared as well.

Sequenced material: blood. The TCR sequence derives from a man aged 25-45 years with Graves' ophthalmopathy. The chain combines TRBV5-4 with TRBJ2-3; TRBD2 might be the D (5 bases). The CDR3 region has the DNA TGTGCCAGCAGCTTTAGACTACCCAGCACAGATACGCAGTATTTT. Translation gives CASSFRLPSTDTQYF. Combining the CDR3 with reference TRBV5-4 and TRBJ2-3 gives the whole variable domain ETGVTQSPTHLIKTRGQQVTLRCSSQSGHNTVSWYQQALGQGPQFIFQYYREEENGRGNFPPRFSGLQFPNYSSELNVNALELDDSALYLCASSFRLPSTDTQYFGPGTRLTVL.